This is a list of T cell receptor beta chains from one sample in a study of blood T cell repertoires in COVID-19. The assay was immunoSEQ multiplex PCR, and TCRdb's table has in-frame clones only and misses some. The table shows roughly 100,000 clones, with over 60% occurring only once. The specimen sequenced was peripheral blood. These receptors all stem from an elderly man with COVID-19, enrolled during active disease. Each CDR3 is given without its conserved first and last residue. Each record gives: V gene, CDR3 protein.

V gene: TRBV25-1; CDR3 protein: ASSWTGFQETQY
V gene: TRBV5-5; CDR3 protein: ASSPRTGYNEQF
V gene: TRBV3-1/TRBV3-2; CDR3 protein: ASSQDLAGQY
V gene: TRBV3-1/TRBV3-2; CDR3 protein: ASSQDFTIGDEQF
V gene: TRBV6-5; CDR3 protein: ASSYSQGMRTEAF
V gene: TRBV20-1; CDR3 protein: SASLNPGKDSPLH
V gene: TRBV5-1; CDR3 protein: ASSLGSGDTDTQY
V gene: TRBV3-1/TRBV3-2; CDR3 protein: ASSQEARQTINTIY
V gene: TRBV7-6; CDR3 protein: ASSPPGQGWDEQF
V gene: TRBV28; CDR3 protein: ASASGQGITLF
V gene: TRBV19; CDR3 protein: ASSMELSTDTQY
V gene: TRBV4-2; CDR3 protein: ASSRELLITGSYNEQF
V gene: TRBV7-2; CDR3 protein: ASSLVRAGGDTQY
V gene: TRBV9; CDR3 protein: ASSARGGGYEQF
V gene: TRBV6-5; CDR3 protein: ASRTAPGLYGYT
V gene: TRBV6-5; CDR3 protein: ASTASSDQETQY
V gene: TRBV19; CDR3 protein: ASSIVHRGLVWPGELF